This TCR beta chain was captured in a study of OX40 agonist ivuxolimab in advanced cancers. This clone was seen just once. Assay used: immunoSEQ multiplex PCR; TCRdb lists only in-frame clones, some missing. The repertoire includes about 24,000 clones, 73% of them detected once, and around 19% sits in the top ten. V was pared by 2 bases and J by 2 bases, with 5 bases of the junction left unmatched. CDR3 length: 17 amino acids. Germline CDR1 and CDR2: MGHRA and YSYEKL. V and J are TRBV4-1 and TRBJ2-3; TRBD2 matches 12 bases. The clonotype was recovered from an adult with an advanced solid tumor such as melanoma, head and neck, liver or kidney cancer. This material consisted of CD4+ or CD8+ T cells sorted from blood, taken in a trial of the OX40 agonist ivuxolimab. The CDR3 loop is CASSQTSGGTYTDTQYF. DNA for the CDR3: TGCGCCAGCAGCCAAACTAGCGGGGGGACCTACACAGATACGCAGTATTTT.